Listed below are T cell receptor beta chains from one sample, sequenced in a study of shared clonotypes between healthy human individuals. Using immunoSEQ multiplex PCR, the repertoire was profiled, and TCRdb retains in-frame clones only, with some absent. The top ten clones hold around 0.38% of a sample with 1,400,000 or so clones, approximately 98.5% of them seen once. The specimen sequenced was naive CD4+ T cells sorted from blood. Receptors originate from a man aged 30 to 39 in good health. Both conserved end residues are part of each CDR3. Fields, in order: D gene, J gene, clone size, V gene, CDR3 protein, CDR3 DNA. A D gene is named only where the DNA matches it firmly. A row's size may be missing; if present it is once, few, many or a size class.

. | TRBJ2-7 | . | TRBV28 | CASSRRQALISYEQYF | TGTGCCAGCAGTCGTAGACAGGCGCTAATCTCCTACGAGCAGTACTTC
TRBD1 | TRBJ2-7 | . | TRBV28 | CASSVPGQGTYEQYF | TGTGCCAGCAGTGTTCCGGGACAGGGGACCTACGAGCAGTACTTC
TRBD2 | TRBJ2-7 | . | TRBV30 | CAWSARTSGSYEQYF | TGTGCCTGGAGTGCCCGGACTAGCGGCTCCTACGAGCAGTACTTC
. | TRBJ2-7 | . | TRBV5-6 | CASSRTPYEQYF | TGTGCCAGCAGCAGGACACCCTACGAGCAGTACTTC
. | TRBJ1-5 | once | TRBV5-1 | CASSYDSDQPQHF | TGCGCCAGCAGCTACGACAGTGATCAGCCCCAGCATTTT
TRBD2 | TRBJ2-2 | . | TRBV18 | CASSRSGSTGELFF | TGTGCCAGCTCTCGAAGCGGGAGCACCGGGGAGCTGTTTTTT
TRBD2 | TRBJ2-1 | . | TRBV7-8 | CASSLVRPGGTRSSYNEQFF | TGTGCCAGCAGCTTAGTTAGGCCGGGAGGCACCAGAAGCTCCTACAATGAGCAGTTCTTC
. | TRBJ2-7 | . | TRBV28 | CASSLAGRSYEQYF | TGTGCCAGCAGTTTAGCGGGGAGATCCTACGAGCAGTACTTC
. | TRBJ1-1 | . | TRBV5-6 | CASSLKVNTEAFF | TGTGCCAGCAGCTTAAAGGTGAACACTGAAGCTTTCTTT
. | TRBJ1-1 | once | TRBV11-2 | CASSLFGRGWDTEAFF | TGTGCCAGCAGCTTATTCGGCAGGGGATGGGATACTGAAGCTTTCTTT
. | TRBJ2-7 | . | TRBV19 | CASIAPYEQYF | TGTGCCAGTATCGCCCCCTACGAGCAGTACTTC
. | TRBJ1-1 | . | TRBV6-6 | CASSYSTNTEAFF | TGTGCCAGCAGTTACTCCACGAACACTGAAGCTTTCTTT
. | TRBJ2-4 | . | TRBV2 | CASSEEVVGITGFIQYF | TGTGCCAGCAGTGAGGAGGTAGTAGGAATAACAGGTTTCATTCAGTACTTC
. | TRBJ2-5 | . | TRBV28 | CASTAGQETQYF | TGTGCCAGCACTGCAGGGCAAGAGACCCAGTACTTC
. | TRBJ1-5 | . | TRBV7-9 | CASSLDYQPQHF | TGTGCCAGCAGCTTAGATTATCAGCCCCAGCATTTT
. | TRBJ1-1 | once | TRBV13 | CASSRPPVNTEAFF | TGTGCCAGCAGCCGCCCCCCCGTGAACACTGAAGCTTTCTTT
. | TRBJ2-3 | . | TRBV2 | CASASETAATQYF | TGTGCCAGCGCTAGCGAGACCGCCGCTACGCAGTATTTT
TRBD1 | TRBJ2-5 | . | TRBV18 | CASSPLGGLAAIQETQYF | TGTGCCAGCTCACCCTTAGGGGGCCTAGCAGCTATCCAAGAGACCCAGTACTTC
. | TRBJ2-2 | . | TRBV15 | CATSRLGGTAGELFF | TGTGCCACCAGCAGACTCGGCGGGACGGCCGGGGAGCTGTTTTTT
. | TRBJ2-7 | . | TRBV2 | CASRGTATYEQYF | TGTGCCAGCAGAGGGACGGCTACCTACGAGCAGTACTTC
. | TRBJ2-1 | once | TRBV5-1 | CASSDGRLNEQFF | TGCGCCAGCAGCGACGGACGTTTGAATGAGCAGTTCTTC
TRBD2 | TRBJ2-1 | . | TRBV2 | CASSVSGGLSNEQFF | TGTGCCAGCAGTGTGTCGGGAGGATTAAGCAATGAGCAGTTCTTC
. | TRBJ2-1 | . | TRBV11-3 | CASSPRPSTYNEQFF | TGTGCCAGCAGCCCTAGGCCATCTACTTACAATGAGCAGTTCTTC
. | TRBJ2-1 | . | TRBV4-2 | CASSQAGVGVGGRSYNEQFF | TGTGCCAGCAGCCAAGCGGGGGTTGGGGTGGGAGGAAGGTCCTACAATGAGCAGTTCTTC